This T cell receptor (beta chain) is drawn from a study of shared clonotypes between healthy human individuals. Turning to the study itself: With ages of 18 to 49, the donors were a couple of women and three men.

This CDR3 is built from 13 residues. The germline V gene encodes CDR1 LNHNV and CDR2 YYDKDF (reference sequence). V shed 5 bases and J shed 5 bases, with 13 bases lying between them. Notes on this clone: Its antigen remains unidentified.

Whole-study findings and limits: Despite large depth, rarefaction showed incomplete sorted-subset sequencing. The authors sampled blood alone, and tissue repertoires likely differ.

A deep-level run was used for the assay. Assay: immunoSEQ multiplex PCR; the TCRdb copy retains only in-frame clones and omits some. The repertoire has 300,000 to 400,000 clones, around 86% of them found once; the top ten carry roughly 16%. Sequenced material: memory CD8+ T cells sorted from blood. The sample's subset: CD45RO+ cells pooled with CCR7-negative TemRA cells. The chain couples TRBV15 to TRBJ2-7; D is perhaps TRBD1 (6 bases). This TCR came from a man aged 18 to 29 in good health. In nucleotides, the CDR3 is TGTGCCACCAGCTTGGACAGAGGCGACGAGCAGTACTTC. As protein: CATSLDRGDEQYF.